This T cell receptor beta chain was profiled in a study of OX40 agonist ivuxolimab in advanced cancers. Regarding the study as a whole: In the 0.1 to 3.0 mg/kg range, CD4+ and CD8+ blood T cells had expanded clonally by week 6.

V gave up 2 bases and J gave up 0 bases, with 11 bases separating them. Per germline, CDR1 MNHEY and CDR2 SVGAGI. The CDR3 length is 16 residues. Assay used: immunoSEQ multiplex PCR; TCRdb lists only in-frame clones, some missing. This table holds around 46,000 clones, roughly 91% found once. As concerns this clone: Its antigen is currently unknown.

This material consisted of CD4+ or CD8+ T cells sorted from blood, taken in a trial of the OX40 agonist ivuxolimab. The chain combines TRBV6-5 with TRBJ2-4; D is ambiguous. The TCR originated in an adult with an advanced solid tumor such as melanoma, head and neck, liver or kidney cancer. The CDR3 DNA sequence: TGTGCCAGCAGTTACCGCGTTGCTTCAGCCAAAAACATTCAGTACTTC. Translation: CASSYRVASAKNIQYF.